The present entry profiles one T cell receptor (beta chain) with its context. The germline V gene has CDR1 ENHRY and CDR2 SYGVKD. The CDR3 totals 15 residues. The ends were cut back, 3 bases at V and 2 bases at J, with 14 bases in the middle. This sample stems from a study of OX40 agonist ivuxolimab in advanced cancers. Produced via immunoSEQ multiplex PCR; TCRdb's table is partial and in-frame only. The top ten hold around a quarter of the sample, which has 20,000 to 25,000 clones, 75% to 90% seen once. The sequencing used CD4+ or CD8+ T cells sorted from blood, collected in a trial of the OX40 agonist ivuxolimab. This clonotype originated in an adult with an advanced solid tumor such as melanoma, head and neck, liver or kidney cancer. The chain is built from TRBV10-3 and TRBJ2-7; maybe TRBD2 (6 bases). The CDR3 nucleotides read TGTGCCATCAGTGACCCGGGACTTACCGCCTACGAGCAGTACTTC. Amino acid sequence: CAISDPGLTAYEQYF.